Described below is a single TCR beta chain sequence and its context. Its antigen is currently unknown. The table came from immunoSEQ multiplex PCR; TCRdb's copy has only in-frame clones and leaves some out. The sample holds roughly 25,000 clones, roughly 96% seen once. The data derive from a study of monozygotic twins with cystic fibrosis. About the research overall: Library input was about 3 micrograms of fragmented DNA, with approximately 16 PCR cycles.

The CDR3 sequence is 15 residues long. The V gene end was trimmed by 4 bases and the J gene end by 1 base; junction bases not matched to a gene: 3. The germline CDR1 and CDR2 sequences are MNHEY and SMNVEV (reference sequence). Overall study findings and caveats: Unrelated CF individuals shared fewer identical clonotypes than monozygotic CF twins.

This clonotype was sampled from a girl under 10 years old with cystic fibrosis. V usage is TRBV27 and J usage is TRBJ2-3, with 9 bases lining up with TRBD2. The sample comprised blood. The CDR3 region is CASSSRTSGTDTQYF. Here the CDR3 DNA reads TGTGCCAGCAGTTCCCGGACTAGCGGCACAGATACGCAGTATTTT.